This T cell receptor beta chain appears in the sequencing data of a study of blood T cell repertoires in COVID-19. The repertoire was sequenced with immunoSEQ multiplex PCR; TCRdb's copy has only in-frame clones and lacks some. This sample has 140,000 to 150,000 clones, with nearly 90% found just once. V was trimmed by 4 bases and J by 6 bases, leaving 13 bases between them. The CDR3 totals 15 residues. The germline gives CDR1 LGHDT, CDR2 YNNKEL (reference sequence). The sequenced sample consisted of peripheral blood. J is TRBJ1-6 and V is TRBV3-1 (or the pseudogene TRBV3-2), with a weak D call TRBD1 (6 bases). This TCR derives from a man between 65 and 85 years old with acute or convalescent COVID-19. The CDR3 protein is CASSPHGGANSPLHF. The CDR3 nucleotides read TGTGCCAGCAGCCCCCATGGGGGGGCTAATTCACCCCTCCACTTT.